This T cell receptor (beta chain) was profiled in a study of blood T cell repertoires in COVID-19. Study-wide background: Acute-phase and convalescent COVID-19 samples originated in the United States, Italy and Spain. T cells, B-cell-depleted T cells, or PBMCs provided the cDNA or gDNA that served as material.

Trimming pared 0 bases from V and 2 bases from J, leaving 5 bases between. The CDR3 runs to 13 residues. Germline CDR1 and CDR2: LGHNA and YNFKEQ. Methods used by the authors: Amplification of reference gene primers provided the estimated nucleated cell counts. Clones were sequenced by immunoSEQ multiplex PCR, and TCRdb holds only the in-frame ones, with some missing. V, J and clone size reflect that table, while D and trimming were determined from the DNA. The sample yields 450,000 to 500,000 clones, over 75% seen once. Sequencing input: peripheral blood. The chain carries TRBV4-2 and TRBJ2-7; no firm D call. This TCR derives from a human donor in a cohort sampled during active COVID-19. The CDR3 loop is CASSQDLTYEQYF. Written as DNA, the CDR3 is TGTGCCAGCAGCCAAGATCTTACCTACGAGCAGTACTTC.